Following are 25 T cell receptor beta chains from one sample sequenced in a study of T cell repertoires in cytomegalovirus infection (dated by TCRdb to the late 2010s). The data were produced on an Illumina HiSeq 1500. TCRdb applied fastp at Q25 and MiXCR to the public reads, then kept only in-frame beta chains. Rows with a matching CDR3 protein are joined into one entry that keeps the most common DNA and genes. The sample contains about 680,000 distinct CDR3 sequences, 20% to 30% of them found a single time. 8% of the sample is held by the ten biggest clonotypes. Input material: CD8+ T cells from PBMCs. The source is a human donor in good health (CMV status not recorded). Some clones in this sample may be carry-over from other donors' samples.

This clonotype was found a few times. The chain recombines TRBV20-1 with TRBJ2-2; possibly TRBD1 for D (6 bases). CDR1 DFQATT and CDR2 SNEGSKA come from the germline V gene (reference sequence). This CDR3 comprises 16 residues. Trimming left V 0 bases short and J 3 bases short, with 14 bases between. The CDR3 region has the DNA TGCAGTGCTAGAGACCCGGGACACCTGTACACCGGGGAGCTGTTTTTT. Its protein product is CSARDPGHLYTGELFF.

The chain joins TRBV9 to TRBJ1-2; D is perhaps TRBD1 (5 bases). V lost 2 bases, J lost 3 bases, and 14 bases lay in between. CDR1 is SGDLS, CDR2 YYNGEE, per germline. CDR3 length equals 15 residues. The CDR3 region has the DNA TGTGCCAGCAGCGTCGGCAGGGACTGGGACTATGGCTACACCTTC. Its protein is CASSVGRDWDYGYTF.

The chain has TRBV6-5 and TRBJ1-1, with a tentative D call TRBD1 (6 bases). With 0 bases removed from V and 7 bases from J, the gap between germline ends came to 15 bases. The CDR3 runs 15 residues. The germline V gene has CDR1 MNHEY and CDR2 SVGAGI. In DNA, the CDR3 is TGTGCCAGCAGTTACTCGAGTTTAACGGACAGTGAAGCTTTCTTT. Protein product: CASSYSSLTDSEAFF.

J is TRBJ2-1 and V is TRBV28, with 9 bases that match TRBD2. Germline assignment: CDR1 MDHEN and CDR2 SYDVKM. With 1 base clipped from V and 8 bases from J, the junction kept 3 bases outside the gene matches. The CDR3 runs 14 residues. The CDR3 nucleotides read TGTGCCAGCAGTTTATTCGCGGGGGGGCATGAGCAGTTCTTC. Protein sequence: CASSLFAGGHEQFF.

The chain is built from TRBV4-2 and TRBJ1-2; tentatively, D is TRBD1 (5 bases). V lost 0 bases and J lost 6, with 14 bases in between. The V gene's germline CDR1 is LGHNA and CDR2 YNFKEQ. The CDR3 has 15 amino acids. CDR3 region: CASSQDLAGRNGYTF. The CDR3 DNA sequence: TGTGCCAGCAGCCAAGATCTGGCAGGGAGGAATGGCTACACCTTC.

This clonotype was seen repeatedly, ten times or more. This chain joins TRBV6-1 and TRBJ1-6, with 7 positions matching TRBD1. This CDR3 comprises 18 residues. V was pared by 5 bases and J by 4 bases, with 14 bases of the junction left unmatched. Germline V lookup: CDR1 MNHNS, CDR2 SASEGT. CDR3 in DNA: TGTGCCAGCAGTTCCGGGACAGAGTACCCCCCATATAATTCACCCCTCCACTTT. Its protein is CASSSGTEYPPYNSPLHF.

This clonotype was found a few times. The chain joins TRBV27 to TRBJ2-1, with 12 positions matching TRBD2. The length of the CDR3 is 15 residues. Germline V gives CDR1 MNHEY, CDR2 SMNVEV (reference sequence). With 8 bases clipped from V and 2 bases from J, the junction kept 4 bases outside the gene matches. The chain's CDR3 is CASATSGGTYNEQFF. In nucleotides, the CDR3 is TGTGCCAGCGCTACTAGCGGGGGGACCTACAATGAGCAGTTCTTC.

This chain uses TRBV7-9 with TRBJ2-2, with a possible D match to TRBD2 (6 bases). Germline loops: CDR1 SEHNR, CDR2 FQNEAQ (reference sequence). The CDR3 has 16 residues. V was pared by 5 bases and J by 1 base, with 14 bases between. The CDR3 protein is CASSRAGHKNTGELFF. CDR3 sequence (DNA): TGTGCCAGCAGCCGAGCGGGCCACAAGAACACCGGGGAGCTGTTTTTT. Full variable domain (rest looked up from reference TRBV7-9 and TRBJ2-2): DTGVSQNPRHKITKRGQNVTFRCDPISEHNRLYWYRQTLGQGPEFLTYFQNEAQLEKSRLLSDRFSAERPKGSFSTLEIQRTEQGDSAMYLCASSRAGHKNTGELFFGEGSRLTVL.

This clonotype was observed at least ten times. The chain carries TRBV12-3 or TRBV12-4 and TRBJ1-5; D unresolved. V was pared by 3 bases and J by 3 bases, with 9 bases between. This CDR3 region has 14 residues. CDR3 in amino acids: CASSFGPVNQPQHF. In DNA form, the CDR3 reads TGTGCCAGCAGTTTTGGACCGGTCAATCAGCCCCAGCATTTT.

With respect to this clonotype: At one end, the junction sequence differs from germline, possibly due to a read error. In DNA, the CDR3 is TGTGTCAGCAGCTTACAGGGTCGAGGGAACACTGAAGCTTTCTTT. Translating gives CVSSLQGRGNTEAFF. The rearrangement links TRBV7-6 to TRBJ1-1, with D tentatively TRBD1 (6 bases). Germline V gene data show CDR1 as SGHVS and CDR2 as FNYEAQ. This CDR3 spans 15 amino acids.

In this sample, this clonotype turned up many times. In DNA, the CDR3 is TGTGCCAGCAGCTCGGGAATCTTGGAGACCCAGTACTTC. It translates to CASSSGILETQYF. The chain links TRBV7-6 to TRBJ2-5; D possibly corresponds to TRBD2 (5 bases). The CDR3 runs to 13 residues. V dropped 4 bases and J dropped 5 bases, with 11 bases sitting between them. Germline loops: CDR1 SGHVS, CDR2 FNYEAQ.

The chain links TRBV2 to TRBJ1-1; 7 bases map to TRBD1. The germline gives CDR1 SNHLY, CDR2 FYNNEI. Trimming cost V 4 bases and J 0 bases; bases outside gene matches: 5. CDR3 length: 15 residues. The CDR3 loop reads CASSGQGALNTEAFF. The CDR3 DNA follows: TGTGCCAGCAGTGGACAGGGCGCCCTGAACACTGAAGCTTTCTTT.

In DNA, the CDR3 is TGTGCCAGCAGCCCGGGACAGGGGTTTTTGGCCTCCTACGAGCAGTACGTC. Its protein product is CASSPGQGFLASYEQYV. This chain uses TRBV28 with TRBJ2-7, with 10 bases fitting TRBD1. This CDR3 is built from 17 residues. Germline assignment: CDR1 MDHEN and CDR2 SYDVKM. The junction had 11 bases not matched to a gene; V was cut back by 6 bases and J by 0 bases.

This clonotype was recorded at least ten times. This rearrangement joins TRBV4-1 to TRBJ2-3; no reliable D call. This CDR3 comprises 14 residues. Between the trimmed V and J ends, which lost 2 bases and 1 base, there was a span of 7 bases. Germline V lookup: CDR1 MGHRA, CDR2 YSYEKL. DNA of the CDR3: TGCGCCAGCAGCCAACAAGGAGGCACAGATACGCAGTATTTT. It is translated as CASSQQGGTDTQYF.

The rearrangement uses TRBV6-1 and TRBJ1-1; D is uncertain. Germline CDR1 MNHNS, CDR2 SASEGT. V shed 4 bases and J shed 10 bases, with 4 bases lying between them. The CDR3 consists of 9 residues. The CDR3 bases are TGTGCCAGCAGTGGGTCAGCTTTCTTT. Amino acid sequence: CASSGSAFF.

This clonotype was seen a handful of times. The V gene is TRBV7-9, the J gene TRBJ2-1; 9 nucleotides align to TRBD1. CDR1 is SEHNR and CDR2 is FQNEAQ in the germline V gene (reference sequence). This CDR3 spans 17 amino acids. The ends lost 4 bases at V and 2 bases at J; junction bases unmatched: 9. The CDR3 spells CASSSQDRGFAYNEQFF. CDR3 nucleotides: TGTGCCAGCAGCTCTCAGGACAGGGGCTTTGCCTACAATGAGCAGTTCTTC.

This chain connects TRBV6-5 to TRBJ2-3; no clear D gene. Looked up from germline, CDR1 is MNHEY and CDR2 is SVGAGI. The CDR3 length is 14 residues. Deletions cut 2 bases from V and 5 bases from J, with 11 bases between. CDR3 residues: CASSYTWTEDTQYF. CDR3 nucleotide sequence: TGTGCCAGCAGTTACACCTGGACCGAAGATACGCAGTATTTT.

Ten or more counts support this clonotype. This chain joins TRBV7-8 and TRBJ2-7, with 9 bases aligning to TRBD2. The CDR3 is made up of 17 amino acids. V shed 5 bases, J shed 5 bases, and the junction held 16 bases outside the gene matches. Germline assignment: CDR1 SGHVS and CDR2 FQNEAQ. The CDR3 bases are TGTGCCAGCAGCCTACCCAAACTAGCGGGCCTCTTTGACGAGCAGTACTTC. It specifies CASSLPKLAGLFDEQYF.

CDR3 nucleotides: TGTGCCACCAGAACCGTTTACACCGGGGAGCTGTTTTTT. Translation gives CATRTVYTGELFF. This chain links TRBV19 with TRBJ2-2; D is unclear. The CDR3 is made up of 13 amino acids. CDR1 and CDR2 from the germline V gene are LNHDA and SQIVND (reference sequence). Deletions cut 10 bases from V and 3 bases from J, with 12 bases between. The whole variable domain, filled in from reference TRBV19 and TRBJ2-2, reads DGGITQSPKYLFRKEGQNVTLSCEQNLNHDAMYWYRQDPGQGLRLIYYSQIVNDFQKGDIAEGYSVSREKKESFPLTVTSAQKNPTAFYLCATRTVYTGELFFGEGSRLTVL.

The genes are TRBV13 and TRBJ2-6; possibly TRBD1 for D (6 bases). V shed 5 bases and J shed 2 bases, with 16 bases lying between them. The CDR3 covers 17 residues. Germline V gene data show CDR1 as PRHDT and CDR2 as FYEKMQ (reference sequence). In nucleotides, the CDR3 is TGTGCCAGCAGCGCTACGGGACACCATCCTGGGGCCAACGTCCTGACTTTC. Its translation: CASSATGHHPGANVLTF. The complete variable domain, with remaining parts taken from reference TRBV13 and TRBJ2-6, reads AAGVIQSPRHLIKEKRETATLKCYPIPRHDTVYWYQQGPGQDPQFLISFYEKMQSDKGSIPDRFSAQQFSDYHSELNMSSLELGDSALYFCASSATGHHPGANVLTFGAGSRLTVL.

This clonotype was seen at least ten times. The CDR3 reads CASSSPPGGGLNTEAFF. The CDR3 DNA is TGTGCCAGCAGCTCCCCCCCTGGGGGGGGATTGAACACTGAAGCTTTCTTT. J is TRBJ1-1 and V is TRBV7-9, with D tentatively TRBD1 (5 bases). The ends were cut back, 4 bases at V and 0 bases at J, with 18 bases in the middle. The CDR3 runs 17 residues. Germline-derived CDR1 and CDR2 are SEHNR and FQNEAQ (reference sequence).

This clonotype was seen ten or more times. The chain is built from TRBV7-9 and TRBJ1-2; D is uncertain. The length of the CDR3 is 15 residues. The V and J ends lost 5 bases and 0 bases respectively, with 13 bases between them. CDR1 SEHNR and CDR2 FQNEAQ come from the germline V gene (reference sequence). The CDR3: CASSPTTGSNYGYTF. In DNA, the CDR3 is TGTGCCAGCAGCCCCACAACCGGGTCTAACTATGGCTACACCTTC.

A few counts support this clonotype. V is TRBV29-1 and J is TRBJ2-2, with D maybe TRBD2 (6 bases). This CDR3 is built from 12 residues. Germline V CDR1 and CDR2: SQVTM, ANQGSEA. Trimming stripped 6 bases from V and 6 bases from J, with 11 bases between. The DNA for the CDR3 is TGCAGCGTCGGAGGAGGGGCCGGGGAGCTGTTTTTT. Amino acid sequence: CSVGGGAGELFF.

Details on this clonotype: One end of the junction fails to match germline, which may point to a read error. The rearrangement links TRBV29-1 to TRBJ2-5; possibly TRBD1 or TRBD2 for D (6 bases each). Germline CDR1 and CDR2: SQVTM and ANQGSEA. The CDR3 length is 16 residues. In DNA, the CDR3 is TGCAGCGTTGAAGATCGGGGGCTTTGGTCTAGGGAGACCCTGTACTTC. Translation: CSVEDRGLWSRETLYF.

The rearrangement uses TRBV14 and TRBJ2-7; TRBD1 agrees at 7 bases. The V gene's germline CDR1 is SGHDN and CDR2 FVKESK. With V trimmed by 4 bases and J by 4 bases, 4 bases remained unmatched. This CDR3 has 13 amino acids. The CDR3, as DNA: TGTGCCAGCAGCCCGGGACAGTGGTACGAGCAGTACTTC. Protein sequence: CASSPGQWYEQYF.